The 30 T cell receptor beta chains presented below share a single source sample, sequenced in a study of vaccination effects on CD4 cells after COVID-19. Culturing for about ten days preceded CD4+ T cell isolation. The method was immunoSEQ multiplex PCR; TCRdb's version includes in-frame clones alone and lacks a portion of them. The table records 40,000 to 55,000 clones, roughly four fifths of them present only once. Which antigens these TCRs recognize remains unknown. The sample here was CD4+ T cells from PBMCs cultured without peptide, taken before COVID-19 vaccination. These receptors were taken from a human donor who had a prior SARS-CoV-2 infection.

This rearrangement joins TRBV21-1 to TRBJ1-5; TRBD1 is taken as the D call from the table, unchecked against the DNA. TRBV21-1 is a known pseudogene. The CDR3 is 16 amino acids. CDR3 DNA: TGTGCCAGCAGCAAAAAGATTGGTGCAGGGAATCAGCCCCAGCATTTT. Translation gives CASSKKIGAGNQPQHF.

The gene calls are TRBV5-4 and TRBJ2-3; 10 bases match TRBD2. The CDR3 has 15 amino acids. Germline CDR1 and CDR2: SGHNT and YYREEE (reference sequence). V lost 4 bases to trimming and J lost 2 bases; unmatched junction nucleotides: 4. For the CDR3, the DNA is TGTGCCAGCAGCCCTAGCGGGGGAACCACAGATACGCAGTATTTT. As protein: CASSPSGGTTDTQYF.

The CDR3 DNA follows: TGTGCCAGCAGCCGAAACTACGAGCAGTACTTC. It codes for CASSRNYEQYF. The rearrangement uses TRBV7-9 and TRBJ2-7; D gene unclear. Trimming cost V 5 bases and J 3 bases, with 5 bases left between them. The CDR3 covers 11 residues. CDR1 and CDR2 from the germline V gene are SEHNR and FQNEAQ (reference sequence).

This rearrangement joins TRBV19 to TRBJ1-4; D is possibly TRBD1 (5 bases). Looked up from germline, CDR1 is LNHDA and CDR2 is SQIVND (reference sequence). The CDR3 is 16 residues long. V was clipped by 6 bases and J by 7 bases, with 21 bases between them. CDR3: CASRNNGANWGEKLFF. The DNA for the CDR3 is TGTGCCAGTAGAAACAACGGGGCAAACTGGGGTGAAAAACTGTTTTTT.

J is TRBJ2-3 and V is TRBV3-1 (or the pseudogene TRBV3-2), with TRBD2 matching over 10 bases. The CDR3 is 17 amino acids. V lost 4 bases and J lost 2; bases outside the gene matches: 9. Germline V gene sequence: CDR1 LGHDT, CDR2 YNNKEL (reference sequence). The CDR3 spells CASSPPIAGGFTDTQYF. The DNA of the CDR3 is TGTGCCAGCAGCCCGCCAATAGCGGGGGGATTCACAGATACGCAGTATTTT.

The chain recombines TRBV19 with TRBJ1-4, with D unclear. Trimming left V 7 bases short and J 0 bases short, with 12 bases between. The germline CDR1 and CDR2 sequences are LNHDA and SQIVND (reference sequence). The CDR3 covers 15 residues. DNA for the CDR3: TGTGCCAGTACCCCAAGGAAGGCAACTAATGAAAAACTGTTTTTT. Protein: CASTPRKATNEKLFF.

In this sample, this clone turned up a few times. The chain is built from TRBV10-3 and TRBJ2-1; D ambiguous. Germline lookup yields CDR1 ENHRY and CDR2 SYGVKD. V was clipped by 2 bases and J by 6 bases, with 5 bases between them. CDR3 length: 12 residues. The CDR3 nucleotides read TGTGCCATCAGTGAGGTCACCAATGAGCAGTTCTTC. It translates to CAISEVTNEQFF.

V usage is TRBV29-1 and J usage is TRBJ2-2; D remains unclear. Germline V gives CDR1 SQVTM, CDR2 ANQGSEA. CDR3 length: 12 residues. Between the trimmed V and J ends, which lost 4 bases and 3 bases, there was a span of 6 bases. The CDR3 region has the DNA TGCAGCGTTGGGATAGACACCGGGGAGCTGTTTTTT. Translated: CSVGIDTGELFF.

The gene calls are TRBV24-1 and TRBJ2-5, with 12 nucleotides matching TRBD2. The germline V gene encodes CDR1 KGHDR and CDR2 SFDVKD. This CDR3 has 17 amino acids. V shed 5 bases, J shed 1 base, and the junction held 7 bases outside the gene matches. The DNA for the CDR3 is TGTGCCACCAGTGGTCGGACTAGCGGGGCAACCCAAGAGACCCAGTACTTC. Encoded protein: CATSGRTSGATQETQYF.

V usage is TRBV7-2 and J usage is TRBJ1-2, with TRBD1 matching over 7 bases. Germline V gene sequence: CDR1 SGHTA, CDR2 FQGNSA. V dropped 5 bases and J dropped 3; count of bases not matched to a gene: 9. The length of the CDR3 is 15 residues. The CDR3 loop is CASSPRQGTDYGYTF. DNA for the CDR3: TGTGCCAGCAGCCCAAGACAGGGAACGGACTATGGCTACACCTTC.

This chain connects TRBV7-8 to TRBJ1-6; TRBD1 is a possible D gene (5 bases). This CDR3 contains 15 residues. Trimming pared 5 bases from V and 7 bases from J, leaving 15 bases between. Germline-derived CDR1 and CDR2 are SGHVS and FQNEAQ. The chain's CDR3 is CASSQGTAGNSPLHF. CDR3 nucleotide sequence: TGTGCCAGCAGCCAGGGAACGGCGGGGAATTCACCCCTCCACTTT.

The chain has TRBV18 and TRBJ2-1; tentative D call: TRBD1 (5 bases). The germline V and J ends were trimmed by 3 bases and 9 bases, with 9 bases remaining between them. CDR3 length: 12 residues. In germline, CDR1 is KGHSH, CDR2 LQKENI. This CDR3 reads CASSPWQGEQFF. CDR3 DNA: TGTGCCAGCTCACCTTGGCAGGGTGAGCAGTTCTTC.

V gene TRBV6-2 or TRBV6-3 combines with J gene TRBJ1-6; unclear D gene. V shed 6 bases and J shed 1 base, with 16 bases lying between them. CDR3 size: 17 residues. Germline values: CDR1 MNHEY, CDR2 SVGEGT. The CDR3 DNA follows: TGTGCCAGCAGCCAAGGACGAAGAAGGTCCTATAATTCACCCCTCCACTTT. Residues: CASSQGRRRSYNSPLHF.

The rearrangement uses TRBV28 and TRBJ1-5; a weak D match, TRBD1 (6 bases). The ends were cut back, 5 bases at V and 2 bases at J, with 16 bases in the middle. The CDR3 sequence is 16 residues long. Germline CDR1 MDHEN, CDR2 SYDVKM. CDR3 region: CASSTKGEGGNQPQHF. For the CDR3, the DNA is TGTGCCAGCAGTACTAAGGGGGAAGGGGGCAATCAGCCCCAGCATTTT.

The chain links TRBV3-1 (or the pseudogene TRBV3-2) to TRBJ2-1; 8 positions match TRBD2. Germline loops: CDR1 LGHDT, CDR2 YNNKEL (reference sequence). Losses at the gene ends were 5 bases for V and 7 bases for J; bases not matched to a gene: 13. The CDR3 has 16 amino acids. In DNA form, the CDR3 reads TGTGCCAGCAGCGAACGAGGGACTAGAAGCATTAATGAGCAGTTCTTC. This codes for CASSERGTRSINEQFF.

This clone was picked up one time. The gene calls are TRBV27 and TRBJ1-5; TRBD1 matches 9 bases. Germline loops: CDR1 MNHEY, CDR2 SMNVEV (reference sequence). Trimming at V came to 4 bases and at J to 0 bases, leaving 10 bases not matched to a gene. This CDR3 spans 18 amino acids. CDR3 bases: TGTGCCAGCAGTTCAACCGGGACAGGGTACGGTAGCAATCAGCCCCAGCATTTT. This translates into CASSSTGTGYGSNQPQHF.

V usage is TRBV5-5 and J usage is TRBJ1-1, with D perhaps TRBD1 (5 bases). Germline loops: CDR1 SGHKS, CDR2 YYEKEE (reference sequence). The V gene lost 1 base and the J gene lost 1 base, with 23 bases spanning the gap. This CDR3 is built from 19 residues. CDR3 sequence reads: CASSLSSGTEALKNTEAFF. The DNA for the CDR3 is TGTGCCAGCAGCTTGTCCTCCGGGACGGAAGCATTGAAGAACACTGAAGCTTTCTTT.

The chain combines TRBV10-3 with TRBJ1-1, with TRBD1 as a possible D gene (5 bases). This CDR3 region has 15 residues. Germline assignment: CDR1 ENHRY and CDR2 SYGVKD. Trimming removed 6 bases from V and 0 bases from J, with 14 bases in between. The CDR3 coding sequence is TGTGCCATCAGGGCCGTGGGGGGAATGAACACTGAAGCTTTCTTT. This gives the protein CAIRAVGGMNTEAFF.

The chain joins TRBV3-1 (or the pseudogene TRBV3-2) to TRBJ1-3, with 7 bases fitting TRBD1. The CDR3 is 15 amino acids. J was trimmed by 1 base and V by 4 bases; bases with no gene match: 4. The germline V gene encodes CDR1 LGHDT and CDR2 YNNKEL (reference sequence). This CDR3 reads CASSLGTASGNTIYF. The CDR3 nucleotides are TGTGCCAGCAGCCTCGGGACAGCATCTGGAAACACCATATATTTT.

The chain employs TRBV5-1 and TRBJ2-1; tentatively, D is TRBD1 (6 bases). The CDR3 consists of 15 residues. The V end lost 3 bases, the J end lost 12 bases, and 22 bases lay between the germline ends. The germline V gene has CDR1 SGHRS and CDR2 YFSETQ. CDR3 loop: CASSSGQPGALVQFF. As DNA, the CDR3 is TGCGCCAGCAGCTCTGGACAGCCCGGGGCTCTGGTGCAGTTCTTC.

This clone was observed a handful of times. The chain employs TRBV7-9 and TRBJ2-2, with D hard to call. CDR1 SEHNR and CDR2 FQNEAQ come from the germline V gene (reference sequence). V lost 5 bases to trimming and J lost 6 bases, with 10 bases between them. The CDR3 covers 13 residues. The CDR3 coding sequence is TGTGCCAGCAGCCAAGGAGCAGCCGGGGAGCTGTTTTTT. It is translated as CASSQGAAGELFF. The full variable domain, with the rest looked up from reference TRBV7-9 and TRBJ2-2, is DTGVSQNPRHKITKRGQNVTFRCDPISEHNRLYWYRQTLGQGPEFLTYFQNEAQLEKSRLLSDRFSAERPKGSFSTLEIQRTEQGDSAMYLCASSQGAAGELFFGEGSRLTVL.

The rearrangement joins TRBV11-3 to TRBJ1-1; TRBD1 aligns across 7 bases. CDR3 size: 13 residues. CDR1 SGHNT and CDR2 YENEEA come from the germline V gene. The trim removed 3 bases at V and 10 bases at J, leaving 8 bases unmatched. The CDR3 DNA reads TGTGCCAGCAGCTTGGGAACAGGGGTAGCAGCTTTCTTT. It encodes CASSLGTGVAAFF.

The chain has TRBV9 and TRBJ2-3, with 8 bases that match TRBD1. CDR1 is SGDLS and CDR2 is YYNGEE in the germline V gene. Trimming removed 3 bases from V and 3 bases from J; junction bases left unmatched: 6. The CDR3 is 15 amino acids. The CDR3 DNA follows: TGTGCCAGCAGCGCCAGACAGGGGAGGACAGATACGCAGTATTTT. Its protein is CASSARQGRTDTQYF.

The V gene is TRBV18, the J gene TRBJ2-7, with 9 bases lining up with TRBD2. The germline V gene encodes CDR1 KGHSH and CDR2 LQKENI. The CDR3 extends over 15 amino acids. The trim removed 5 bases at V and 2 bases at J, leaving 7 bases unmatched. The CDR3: CASSSLGGGAYEQYF. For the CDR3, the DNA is TGTGCCAGCTCATCACTCGGCGGGGGGGCCTACGAGCAGTACTTC.

DNA of the CDR3: TGTGCCAGCAGCGGGCCGGGGCAGTACTTC. It yields the protein CASSGPGQYF. V and J are TRBV5-6 and TRBJ2-7; D is ambiguous. Per the germline V gene, CDR1 is SGHDT and CDR2 is YYEEEE. Trimming cost V 4 bases and J 9 bases, with 8 bases left between them. The CDR3 consists of 10 residues.

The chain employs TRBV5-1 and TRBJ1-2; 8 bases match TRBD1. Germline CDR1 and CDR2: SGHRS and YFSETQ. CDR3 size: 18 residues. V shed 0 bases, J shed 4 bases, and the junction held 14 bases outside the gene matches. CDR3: CASSLDGGQGAGGYGYTF. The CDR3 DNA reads TGCGCCAGCAGCTTGGACGGTGGGCAGGGGGCCGGGGGCTATGGCTACACCTTC.

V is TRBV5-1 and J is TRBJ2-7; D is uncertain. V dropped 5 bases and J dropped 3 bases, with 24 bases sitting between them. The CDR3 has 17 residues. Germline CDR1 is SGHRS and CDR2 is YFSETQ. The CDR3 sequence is CASSVMPRPNNGYEQYF. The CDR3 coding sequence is TGCGCCAGCAGTGTGATGCCACGACCAAACAACGGCTACGAGCAGTACTTC. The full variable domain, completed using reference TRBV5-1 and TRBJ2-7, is KAGVTQTPRYLIKTRGQQVTLSCSPISGHRSVSWYQQTPGQGLQFLFEYFSETQRNKGNFPGRFSGRQFSNSRSEMNVSTLELGDSALYLCASSVMPRPNNGYEQYFGPGTRLTVT.

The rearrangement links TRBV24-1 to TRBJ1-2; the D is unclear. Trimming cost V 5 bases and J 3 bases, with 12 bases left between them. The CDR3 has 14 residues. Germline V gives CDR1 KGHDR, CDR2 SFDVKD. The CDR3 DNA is TGTGCCACCAGTGTGTGGGAGAGGGACTATGGCTACACCTTC. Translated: CATSVWERDYGYTF.

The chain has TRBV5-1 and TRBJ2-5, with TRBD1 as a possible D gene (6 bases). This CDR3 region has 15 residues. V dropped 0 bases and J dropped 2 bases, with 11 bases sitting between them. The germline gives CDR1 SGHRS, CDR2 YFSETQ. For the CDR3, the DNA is TGCGCCAGCAGCTTGGCCTTAGGGGGACAAGAGACCCAGTACTTC. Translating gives CASSLALGGQETQYF.

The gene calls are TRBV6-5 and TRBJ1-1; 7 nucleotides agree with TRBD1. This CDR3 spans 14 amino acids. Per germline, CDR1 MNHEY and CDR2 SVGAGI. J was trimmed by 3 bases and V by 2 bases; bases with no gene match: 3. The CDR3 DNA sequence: TGTGCCAGCAGTTACAAGGGGGCCGACACTGAAGCTTTCTTT. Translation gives CASSYKGADTEAFF.